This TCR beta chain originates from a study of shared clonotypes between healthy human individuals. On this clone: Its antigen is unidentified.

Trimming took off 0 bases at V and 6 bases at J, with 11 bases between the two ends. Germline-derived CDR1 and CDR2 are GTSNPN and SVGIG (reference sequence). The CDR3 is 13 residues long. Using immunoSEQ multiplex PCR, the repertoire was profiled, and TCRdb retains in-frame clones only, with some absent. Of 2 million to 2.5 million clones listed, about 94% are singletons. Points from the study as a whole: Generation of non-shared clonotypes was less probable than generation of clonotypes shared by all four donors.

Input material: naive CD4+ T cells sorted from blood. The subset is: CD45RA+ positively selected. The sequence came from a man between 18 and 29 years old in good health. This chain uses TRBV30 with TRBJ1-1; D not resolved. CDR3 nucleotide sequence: TGTGCCTGGAGTGTGGGAGGCCCAGCTGAAGCTTTCTTT. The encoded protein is CAWSVGGPAEAFF.